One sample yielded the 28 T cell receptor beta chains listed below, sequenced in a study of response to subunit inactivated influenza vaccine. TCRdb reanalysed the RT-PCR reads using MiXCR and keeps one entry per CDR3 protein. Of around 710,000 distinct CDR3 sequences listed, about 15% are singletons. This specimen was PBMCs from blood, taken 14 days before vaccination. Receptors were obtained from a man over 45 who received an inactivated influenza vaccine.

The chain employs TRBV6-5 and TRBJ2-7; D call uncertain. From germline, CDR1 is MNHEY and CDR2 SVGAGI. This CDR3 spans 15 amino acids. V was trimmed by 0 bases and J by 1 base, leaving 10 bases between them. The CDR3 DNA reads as TGTGCCAGCAGTTACTCAGTTCGCGGTTCCTACGAGCAGTACTTC. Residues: CASSYSVRGSYEQYF.

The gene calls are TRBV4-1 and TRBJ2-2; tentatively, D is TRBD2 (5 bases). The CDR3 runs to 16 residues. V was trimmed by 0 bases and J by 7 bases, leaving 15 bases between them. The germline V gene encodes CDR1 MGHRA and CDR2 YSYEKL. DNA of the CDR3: TGCGCCAGCAGCCAAGATATCTGGTCTGGGAGCGGGGAGCTGTTTTTT. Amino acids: CASSQDIWSGSGELFF.

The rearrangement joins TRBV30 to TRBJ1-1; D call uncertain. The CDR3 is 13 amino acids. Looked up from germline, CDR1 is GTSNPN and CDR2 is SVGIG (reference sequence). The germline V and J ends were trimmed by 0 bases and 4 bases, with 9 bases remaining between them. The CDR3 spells CAWSVFSLTEAFF. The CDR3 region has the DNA TGTGCCTGGAGTGTATTTAGTCTCACTGAAGCTTTCTTT.

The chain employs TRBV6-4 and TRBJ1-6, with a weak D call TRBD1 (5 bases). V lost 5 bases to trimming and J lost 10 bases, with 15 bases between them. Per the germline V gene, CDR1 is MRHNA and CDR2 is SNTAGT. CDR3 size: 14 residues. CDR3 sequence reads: CASSPGAESSPLHF. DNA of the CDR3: TGTGCCAGCAGTCCCGGGGCCGAGAGCTCACCCCTCCACTTT.

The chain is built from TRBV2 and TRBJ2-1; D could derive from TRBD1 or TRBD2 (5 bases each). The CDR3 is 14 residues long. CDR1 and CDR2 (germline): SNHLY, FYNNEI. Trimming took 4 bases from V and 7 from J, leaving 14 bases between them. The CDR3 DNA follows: TGTGCCAGCAGTGCCGGGACCTTTATTAATGAGCAGTTCTTC. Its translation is CASSAGTFINEQFF.

The CDR3 DNA sequence: TGTGCCAGCAGCTTAGAGTATTCTACTAATCAGCCCCAGCATTTT. This encodes CASSLEYSTNQPQHF. The chain links TRBV7-2 to TRBJ1-5; D is unclear. The germline gives CDR1 SGHTA, CDR2 FQGNSA. V was cut by 1 base and J by 4 bases, with 11 bases left in between. This CDR3 contains 15 residues.

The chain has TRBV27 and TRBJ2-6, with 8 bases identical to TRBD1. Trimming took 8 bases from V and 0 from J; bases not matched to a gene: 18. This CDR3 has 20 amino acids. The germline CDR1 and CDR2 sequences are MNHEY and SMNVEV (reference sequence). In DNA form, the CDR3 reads TGTGCCAGCGGTAAGGGACAGGCTTACCGGGGATCCTCTGGGGCCAACGTCCTGACTTTC. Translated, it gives CASGKGQAYRGSSGANVLTF.

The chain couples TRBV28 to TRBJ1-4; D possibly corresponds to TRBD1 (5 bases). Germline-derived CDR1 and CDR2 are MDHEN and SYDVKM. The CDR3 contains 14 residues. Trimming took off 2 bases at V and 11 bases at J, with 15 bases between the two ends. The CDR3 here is CASSLRQGNRKLFF. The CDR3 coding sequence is TGTGCCAGCAGTTTAAGGCAGGGTAATCGGAAACTGTTTTTT.

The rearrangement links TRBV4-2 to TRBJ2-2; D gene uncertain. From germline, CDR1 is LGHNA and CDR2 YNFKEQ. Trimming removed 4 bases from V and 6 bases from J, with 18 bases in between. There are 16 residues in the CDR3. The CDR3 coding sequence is TGTGCCAGCAGCCCCCGGGCACAGAACATGGCCGGGGAGCTGTTTTTT. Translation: CASSPRAQNMAGELFF.

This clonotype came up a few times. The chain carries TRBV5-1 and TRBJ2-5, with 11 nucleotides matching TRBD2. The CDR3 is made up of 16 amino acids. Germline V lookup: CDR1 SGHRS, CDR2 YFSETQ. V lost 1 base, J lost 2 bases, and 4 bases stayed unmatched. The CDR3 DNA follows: TGCGCCAGCAGCTTGAATCCTAGCGGGGGGCAAGAGACCCAGTACTTC. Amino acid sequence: CASSLNPSGGQETQYF. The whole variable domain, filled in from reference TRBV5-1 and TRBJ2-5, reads KAGVTQTPRYLIKTRGQQVTLSCSPISGHRSVSWYQQTPGQGLQFLFEYFSETQRNKGNFPGRFSGRQFSNSRSEMNVSTLELGDSALYLCASSLNPSGGQETQYFGPGTRLLVL.

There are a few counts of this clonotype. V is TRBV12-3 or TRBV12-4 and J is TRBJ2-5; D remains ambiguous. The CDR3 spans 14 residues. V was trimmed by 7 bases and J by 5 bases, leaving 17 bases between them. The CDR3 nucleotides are TGTGCCAGCACCTTGGACGGTTCTACGGAGACCCAGTACTTC. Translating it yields CASTLDGSTETQYF.

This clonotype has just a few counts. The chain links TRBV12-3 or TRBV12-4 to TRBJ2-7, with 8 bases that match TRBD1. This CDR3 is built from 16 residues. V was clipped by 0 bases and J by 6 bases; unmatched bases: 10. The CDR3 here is CASSLARTGNEGEQYF. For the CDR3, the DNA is TGTGCCAGCAGTTTAGCGCGGACAGGGAATGAAGGCGAGCAGTACTTC.

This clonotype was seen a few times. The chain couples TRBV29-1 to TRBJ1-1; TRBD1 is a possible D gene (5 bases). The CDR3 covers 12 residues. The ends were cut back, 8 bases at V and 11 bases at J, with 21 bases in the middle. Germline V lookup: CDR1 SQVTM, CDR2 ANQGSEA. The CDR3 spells CSLRGAGGSAFF. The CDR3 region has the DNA TGCAGCCTAAGAGGGGCTGGGGGGAGTGCTTTCTTT.

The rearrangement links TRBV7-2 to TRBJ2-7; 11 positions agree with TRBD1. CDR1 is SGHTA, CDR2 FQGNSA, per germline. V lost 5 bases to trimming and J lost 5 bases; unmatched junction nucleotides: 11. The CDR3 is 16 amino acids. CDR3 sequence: CASSMRRTGGLDEQYF. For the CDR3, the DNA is TGTGCCAGCAGCATGAGAAGGACAGGGGGCTTAGACGAGCAGTACTTC.

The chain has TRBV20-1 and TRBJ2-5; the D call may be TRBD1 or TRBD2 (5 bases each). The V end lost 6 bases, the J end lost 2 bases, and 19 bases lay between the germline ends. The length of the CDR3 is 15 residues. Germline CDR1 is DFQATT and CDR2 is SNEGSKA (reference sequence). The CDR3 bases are TGCAGTGCCCACCCCCCGGGACGGCGACAAGAGACCCAGTACTTC. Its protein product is CSAHPPGRRQETQYF.

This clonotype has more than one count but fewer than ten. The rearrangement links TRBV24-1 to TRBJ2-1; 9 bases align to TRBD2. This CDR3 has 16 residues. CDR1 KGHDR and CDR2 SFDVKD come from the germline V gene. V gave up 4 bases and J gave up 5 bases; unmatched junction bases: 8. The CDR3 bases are TGTGCCACCAGTGACTCAAGGGGACTAGCCGACAATGAGCAGTTCTTC. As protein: CATSDSRGLADNEQFF.

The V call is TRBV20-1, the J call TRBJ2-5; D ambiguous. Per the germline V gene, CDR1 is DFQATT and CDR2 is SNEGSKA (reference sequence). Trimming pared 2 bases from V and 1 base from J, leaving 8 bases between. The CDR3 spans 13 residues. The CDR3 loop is CSARYRVQETQYF. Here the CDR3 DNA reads TGCAGTGCTAGATATCGGGTCCAAGAGACCCAGTACTTC.

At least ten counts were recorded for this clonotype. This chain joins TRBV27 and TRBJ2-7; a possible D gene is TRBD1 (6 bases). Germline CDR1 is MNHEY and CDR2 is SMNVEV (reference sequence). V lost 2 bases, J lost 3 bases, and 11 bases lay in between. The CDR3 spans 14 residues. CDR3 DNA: TGTGCCAGCAGTTTACAGGGGTCAATCTACGAGCAGTACTTC. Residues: CASSLQGSIYEQYF.

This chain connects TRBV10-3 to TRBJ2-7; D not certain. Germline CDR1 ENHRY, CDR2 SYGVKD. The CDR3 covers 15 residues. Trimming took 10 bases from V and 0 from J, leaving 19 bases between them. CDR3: CATWGFASLSYEQYF. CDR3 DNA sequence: TGTGCCACCTGGGGATTTGCTTCACTCTCCTACGAGCAGTACTTC.

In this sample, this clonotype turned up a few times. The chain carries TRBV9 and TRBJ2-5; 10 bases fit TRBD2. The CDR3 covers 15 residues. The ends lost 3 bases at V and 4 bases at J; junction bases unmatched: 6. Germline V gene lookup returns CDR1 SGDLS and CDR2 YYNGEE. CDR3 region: CASSDSSGGGETQYF. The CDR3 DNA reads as TGTGCCAGCAGCGACTCTAGCGGGGGCGGAGAGACCCAGTACTTC.

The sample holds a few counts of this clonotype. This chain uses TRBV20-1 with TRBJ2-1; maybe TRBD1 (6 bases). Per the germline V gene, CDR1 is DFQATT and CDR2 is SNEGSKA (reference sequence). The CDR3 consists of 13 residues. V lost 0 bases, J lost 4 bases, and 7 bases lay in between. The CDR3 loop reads CSARERGYNEQFF. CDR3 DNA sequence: TGCAGTGCTAGAGAGAGGGGGTACAATGAGCAGTTCTTC.

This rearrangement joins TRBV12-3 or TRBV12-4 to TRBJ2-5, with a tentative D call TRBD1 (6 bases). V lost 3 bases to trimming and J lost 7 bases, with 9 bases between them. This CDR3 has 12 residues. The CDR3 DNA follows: TGTGCCAGCAGTTTCCCACAGGGGACCCAGTACTTC. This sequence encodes CASSFPQGTQYF.

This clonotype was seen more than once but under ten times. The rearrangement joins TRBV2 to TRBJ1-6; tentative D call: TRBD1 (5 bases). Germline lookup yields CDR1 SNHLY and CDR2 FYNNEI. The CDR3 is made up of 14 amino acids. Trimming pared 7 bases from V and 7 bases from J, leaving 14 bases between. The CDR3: CASKSQGQNSPLHF. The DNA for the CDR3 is TGTGCCAGCAAGTCCCAGGGCCAGAATTCACCCCTCCACTTT.

This CDR3 is CSARGTSGPLDTQYF. The CDR3 DNA is TGCAGTGCTAGAGGGACTAGCGGGCCCCTGGATACGCAGTATTTT. The rearrangement joins TRBV20-1 to TRBJ2-3; 11 bases map to TRBD2. This CDR3 region has 15 residues. Unmatched junction bases numbered 6, after V lost 1 base and J lost 6 bases. CDR1 and CDR2 (germline): DFQATT, SNEGSKA (reference sequence).

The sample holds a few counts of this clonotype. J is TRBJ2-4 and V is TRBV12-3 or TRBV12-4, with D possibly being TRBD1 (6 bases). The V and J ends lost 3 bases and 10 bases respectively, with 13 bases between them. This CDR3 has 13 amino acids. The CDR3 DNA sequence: TGTGCCAGCAGTTTCCAGGGGTTGAGGATTCAGTACTTC. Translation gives CASSFQGLRIQYF.

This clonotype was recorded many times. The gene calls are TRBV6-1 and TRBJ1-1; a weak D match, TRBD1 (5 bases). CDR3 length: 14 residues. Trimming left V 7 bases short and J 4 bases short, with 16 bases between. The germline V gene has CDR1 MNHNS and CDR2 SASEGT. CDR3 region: CASTPRAGTTEAFF. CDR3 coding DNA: TGTGCCAGCACCCCCCGGGCAGGGACCACTGAAGCTTTCTTT.

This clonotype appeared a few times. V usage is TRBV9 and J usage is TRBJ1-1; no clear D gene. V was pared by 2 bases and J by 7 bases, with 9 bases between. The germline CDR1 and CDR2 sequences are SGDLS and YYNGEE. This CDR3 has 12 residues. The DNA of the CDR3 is TGTGCCAGCAGCGTGCCCGGCGGTGAAGCTTTCTTT. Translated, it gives CASSVPGGEAFF.

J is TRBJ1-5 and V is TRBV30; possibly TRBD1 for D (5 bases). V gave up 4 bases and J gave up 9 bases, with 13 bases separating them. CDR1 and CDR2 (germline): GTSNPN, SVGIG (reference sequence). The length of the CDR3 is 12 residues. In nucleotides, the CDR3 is TGTGCCTGGAACTTCGCTGGGGGGCCCCAGCATTTT. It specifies CAWNFAGGPQHF.